Following are 6 T cell receptor beta chains from one sample sequenced in a study of blood T cell repertoires in COVID-19. This table comes from immunoSEQ multiplex PCR, and its TCRdb copy is limited to in-frame clones, with some not included. The data show about 190,000 clones, approximately 88% seen once. Sequencing was done on a sample of PBMCs or T cells enriched from blood (not recorded which). These receptor sequences come from a woman younger than 45 who had recovered from COVID-19.

This chain connects TRBV27 to TRBJ2-7, with 11 bases identical to TRBD2. The ends lost 6 bases at V and 3 bases at J; junction bases unmatched: 1. The CDR3 loop spans 13 amino acids. Germline V CDR1 and CDR2: MNHEY, SMNVEV (reference sequence). This chain's CDR3 is CASRGLAGYEQYF. CDR3 in DNA: TGTGCCAGCAGAGGACTAGCGGGCTACGAGCAGTACTTC.

The V and J genes are TRBV5-1 and TRBJ1-5, with D perhaps matching TRBD1 (5 bases). Germline V gene sequence: CDR1 SGHRS, CDR2 YFSETQ. The germline V and J ends were trimmed by 2 bases and 7 bases, with 10 bases remaining between them. The CDR3 is 13 amino acids. The CDR3 reads CASSFGGGQPQHF. For the CDR3, the DNA is TGCGCCAGCAGCTTCGGGGGTGGACAGCCCCAGCATTTT. Full variable domain (remainder filled in from reference TRBV5-1 and TRBJ1-5): KAGVTQTPRYLIKTRGQQVTLSCSPISGHRSVSWYQQTPGQGLQFLFEYFSETQRNKGNFPGRFSGRQFSNSRSEMNVSTLELGDSALYLCASSFGGGQPQHFGDGTRLSIL.

This chain connects TRBV4-1 to TRBJ1-6; tentative D call: TRBD1 (5 bases). V lost 2 bases, J lost 0 bases, and 14 bases lay in between. CDR3 length: 18 amino acids. Germline lookup yields CDR1 MGHRA and CDR2 YSYEKL. CDR3 DNA sequence: TGCGCCAGCAGCCAATTGATTAGGGGAAGCTCCTATAATTCACCCCTCCACTTT. Its protein is CASSQLIRGSSYNSPLHF.

This chain uses TRBV10-3 with TRBJ2-1; 10 positions agree with TRBD2. The CDR3 is 15 residues long. Germline V CDR1 and CDR2: ENHRY, SYGVKD. J lost 7 bases, V lost 2 bases, and 5 bases had no gene match. The CDR3 is CAISETSGEWNEQFF. CDR3 coding DNA: TGTGCCATCAGTGAGACTAGCGGGGAGTGGAATGAGCAGTTCTTC.

This chain uses TRBV6-2 or TRBV6-3 with TRBJ1-1; 8 bases fit TRBD1. Trimming cost V 5 bases and J 11 bases; bases outside gene matches: 4. Per the germline V gene, CDR1 is MNHEY and CDR2 is SVGEGT. The CDR3 is made up of 11 amino acids. CDR3 sequence reads: CASSTTGGAFF. In nucleotides, the CDR3 is TGTGCCAGCAGTACCACAGGGGGTGCTTTCTTT.

The CDR3 reads CASSEARDGDRAVEQFF. The DNA for the CDR3 is TGTGCCAGCAGTGAAGCGCGGGACGGGGACAGGGCAGTTGAGCAGTTCTTC. The rearrangement joins TRBV6-1 to TRBJ2-1; TRBD1 aligns across 9 bases. Looked up from germline, CDR1 is MNHNS and CDR2 is SASEGT. After removal of 0 bases from V and 9 bases from J, the junction contained 12 bases not matched to a gene. CDR3 length equals 17 residues.